The present T cell receptor (beta chain) was sequenced within a study of T cells in Graves' hyperthyroidism and ophthalmopathy. Turning to the study itself: Staff took peripheral blood when the initial diagnosis was made, before any treatment began.

Overall study results and limits: Ophthalmopathy was model-predicted a median around 6.7 months pre-onset.

It was uncontrolled infection, other autoimmune disease, pregnancy or lactation that excluded patients. Isolation of PBMCs was performed on around 9.3 ml fresh peripheral blood. Germline V lookup: CDR1 MNHEY, CDR2 SVGEGT. This CDR3 region has 14 residues. Trimming took 5 bases from V and 10 from J, leaving 18 bases between them. This clonotype was detected ten times or more. Antigen unknown. Amplified TCR beta CDR3 regions came from RNA transcripts. HTBI primers drove first-round RT-PCR of the TCR CDR3. Each CDR3 protein gets one entry after TCRdb re-called the multiplex PCR reads with MiXCR. The table lists about 500,000 distinct CDR3 sequences, 15% to 20% of them singletons.

Sequencing was done on a sample of blood. The chain couples TRBV6-2 or TRBV6-3 to TRBJ2-1; no clear D gene. The TCR originated in a woman aged 25 to 39 with Graves' ophthalmopathy. This chain's CDR3 is CASSNPGLPWEQFF. CDR3 bases: TGTGCCAGCAGTAACCCGGGCCTCCCCTGGGAGCAGTTCTTC.